The rows below give T cell receptor beta chains drawn from one sample of a study of OX40 agonist ivuxolimab in advanced cancers. The protocol was immunoSEQ multiplex PCR, while the TCRdb copy is restricted to in-frame clones and leaves out a portion. The sample holds about 43,000 clones, 75% to 90% seen once. The sample consisted of CD4+ or CD8+ T cells sorted from blood, taken in a trial of the OX40 agonist ivuxolimab. Every receptor here comes from an adult with an advanced solid tumor such as melanoma, head and neck, liver or kidney cancer. Each CDR3 is given with its conserved first and last residue. Each record gives: clone size, CDR3 length, V gene, J gene, D gene, CDR3 DNA, CDR3 protein. D genes are given only for firm matches. Not every row has a clone size; where given, it reads once, few, many or a size class.

-,15,TRBV21-1,TRBJ1-1,-,TGTGCCAGCAGCAAAGAGGTACAGGCAGTCACTGAAGCTTTCTTT,CASSKEVQAVTEAFF
-,11,TRBV6-1,TRBJ1-1,-,TGTGCCAGCAGCCGTAACACTGAAGCTTTCTTT,CASSRNTEAFF
-,15,TRBV9,TRBJ2-5,-,TGTGCCAGCAGCCCGGGACTCCGGGAACAAGAGACCCAGTACTTC,CASSPGLREQETQYF
-,13,TRBV11-2,TRBJ2-4,TRBD1,TGTGCCAGCAGCTTCCGACAGGGAGACATTCAGTACTTC,CASSFRQGDIQYF
-,13,TRBV28,TRBJ1-6,TRBD1,TGTGCCAGCAGTCCCGACAGGGTTTCACCCCTCCACTTT,CASSPDRVSPLHF
-,13,TRBV6-4,TRBJ2-7,TRBD1,TGTGCCAGCAAAGGACAGGGGGCCTACGAGCAGTACTTC,CASKGQGAYEQYF
-,16,TRBV7-9,TRBJ2-3,TRBD2,TGTGCCAGCAGCACCGGACTAGCGGGGGCAAAAGATACGCAGTATTTT,CASSTGLAGAKDTQYF
once,13,TRBV7-8,TRBJ1-3,-,TGTGCCAGCAGGTCAGGACCTGGAAACACCATATATTTT,CASRSGPGNTIYF
-,13,TRBV5-1,TRBJ2-5,TRBD1,TGCGCCAGCAGCGGACAGGGGTCGGAGACCCAGTACTTC,CASSGQGSETQYF
-,15,TRBV15,TRBJ2-1,TRBD1,TGTGCCACCAGCAGAGAGGGGACAGGGATTAATGAGCAGTTCTTC,CATSREGTGINEQFF
-,16,TRBV7-9,TRBJ2-7,TRBD1,TGTGCCAGCAGCTTTAGGGGGACAGGTCAGAGGTACGAGCAGTACTTC,CASSFRGTGQRYEQYF
-,15,TRBV7-9,TRBJ2-1,TRBD1,TGTGCCAGCAGCTTAGCAGGGGGCATAACAAATGAGCAGTTCTTC,CASSLAGGITNEQFF
-,13,TRBV18,TRBJ2-5,-,TGTGCCAGCTCTCCACAGGGCCAAGAGACCCAGTACTTC,CASSPQGQETQYF
-,15,TRBV18,TRBJ2-7,TRBD2,TGTGCCAGCTCACCTCAGGGGACTAGCGGATACGAGCAGTACTTC,CASSPQGTSGYEQYF
once,12,TRBV29-1,TRBJ2-7,-,TGCAGCGCCGAGGGGGGGTGGTACGAGCAGTACTTC,CSAEGGWYEQYF
-,15,TRBV10-3,TRBJ1-1,-,TGTGCCATCAGTGATTCAGGCCAGGCGAACACTGAAGCTTTCTTT,CAISDSGQANTEAFF
-,15,TRBV18,TRBJ2-7,-,TGTGCCAGCTCAAGCGGCCAGGGGAACTCCTACGAGCAGTACTTC,CASSSGQGNSYEQYF
-,13,TRBV7-9,TRBJ1-1,-,TGTGCCAGCTCCCGGAGGATGAACACTGAAGCTTTCTTT,CASSRRMNTEAFF
-,14,TRBV5-5,TRBJ1-1,-,TGTGCCAGCAGCTCTCGTCGGGGGAACACTGAAGCTTTCTTT,CASSSRRGNTEAFF
-,14,TRBV7-2,TRBJ1-6,TRBD1,TGTGCCAGCAGCTGGGACAGGGGGAATTCACCCCTCCACTTT,CASSWDRGNSPLHF
-,17,TRBV5-1,TRBJ2-1,TRBD2,TGCGCCAGCAGTTTAGCTATTACCTCCCGGGGGGTCAATGAGCAGTTCTTC,CASSLAITSRGVNEQFF
few,16,TRBV19,TRBJ2-1,TRBD2,TGTGCCAGTAGTATAGTCGAGCGGGGGCCGTACAATGAGCAGTTCTTC,CASSIVERGPYNEQFF
-,12,TRBV29-1,TRBJ1-4,-,TGCAGCGTCTCGAGCACTAATGAAAAACTGTTTTTT,CSVSSTNEKLFF
-,13,TRBV28,TRBJ1-1,-,TGTGCCAGCAGTACTTTGGTCAACGGTGAAGCTTTCTTT,CASSTLVNGEAFF
-,14,TRBV6-1,TRBJ2-1,-,TGTGCCAGCAGTGAAGACACAGTTTACAATGAGCAGTTCTTC,CASSEDTVYNEQFF
once,13,TRBV10-3,TRBJ2-1,TRBD2,TGTGCCATCAGTGAAGCGGGAAGCAATGAGCAGTTCTTC,CAISEAGSNEQFF
-,16,TRBV10-3,TRBJ2-2,TRBD2,TGTGCCATCAGTCATAAGGCGGGGGGAAACACCGGGGAGCTGTTTTTT,CAISHKAGGNTGELFF
-,14,TRBV6-6,TRBJ2-5,-,TGTGCCAGCAGTTACAGGGGACCTCAAGAGACCCAGTACTTC,CASSYRGPQETQYF
-,16,TRBV7-9,TRBJ1-6,-,TGTGCCAGCAGCTGGGGTCTGGGGTCAGGGAATTCACCCCTCCACTTT,CASSWGLGSGNSPLHF
-,14,TRBV7-9,TRBJ1-1,TRBD1,TGTGCCAGCAGAACCCGGGACAGGGGCCCTGAAGCTTTCTTT,CASRTRDRGPEAFF
-,15,TRBV2,TRBJ2-3,TRBD1,TGTGCCAGCAGCCAGAGACAGGGGGTTACAGATACGCAGTATTTT,CASSQRQGVTDTQYF
-,14,TRBV4-1,TRBJ1-2,-,TGCGCCAGCAGCCAAGATATACGGAGCTATGGCTACACCTTC,CASSQDIRSYGYTF
-,14,TRBV6-6,TRBJ1-1,-,TGTGCCAGCAGTTACCAACCCCATAACACTGAAGCTTTCTTT,CASSYQPHNTEAFF
-,14,TRBV10-3,TRBJ2-6,-,TGTGCCATCAGTGTCGAGACTGGGGCCAACGTCCTGACTTTC,CAISVETGANVLTF
-,14,TRBV5-4,TRBJ2-4,TRBD1,TGTGCCAGCAGCACAGGACAGGGTGGAGACATTCAGTACTTC,CASSTGQGGDIQYF
-,17,TRBV2,TRBJ2-7,-,TGTGCCAGCTGCGGTGGTTTATCCGGAATTAACCCATACGAGCAGTACTTC,CASCGGLSGINPYEQYF
-,16,TRBV13,TRBJ2-1,TRBD2,TGCGCCAGCAGCCAAGGGCCGGGAGGGCCCGGCAATGAGCAGTTCTTC,CASSQGPGGPGNEQFF
-,11,TRBV20-1,TRBJ1-5,-,TGCAGTGCTAGACGCGTGGGGCCCCAGCATTTT,CSARRVGPQHF
few,15,TRBV19,TRBJ1-3,-,TGTGCCAGTAGCCGGACGGGGGAGCGAGGAAACACCATATATTTT,CASSRTGERGNTIYF
-,15,TRBV9,TRBJ1-6,-,TGTGCCAGCAGCGTATCGGCGCAGCTTGCTTCACCCCTCCACTTT,CASSVSAQLASPLHF
-,14,TRBV15,TRBJ2-7,-,TGTGCCACCAGCGGCCAGGGGGGCTCCTACGAGCAGTACTTC,CATSGQGGSYEQYF
few,10,TRBV29-1,TRBJ2-1,-,TGCAGCGCGGGTTACAATGAGCAGTTCTTC,CSAGYNEQFF